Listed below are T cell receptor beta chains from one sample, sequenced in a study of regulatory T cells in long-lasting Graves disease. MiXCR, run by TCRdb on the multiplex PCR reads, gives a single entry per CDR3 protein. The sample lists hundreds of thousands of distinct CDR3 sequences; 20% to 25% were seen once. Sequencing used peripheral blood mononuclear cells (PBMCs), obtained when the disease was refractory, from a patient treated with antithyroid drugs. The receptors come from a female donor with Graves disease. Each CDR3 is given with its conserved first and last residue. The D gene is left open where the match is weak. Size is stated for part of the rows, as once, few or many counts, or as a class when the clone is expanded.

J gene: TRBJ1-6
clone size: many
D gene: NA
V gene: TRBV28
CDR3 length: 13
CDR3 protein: CASKVGGNSPLHF
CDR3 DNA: TGTGCCAGCAAGGTGGGGGGGAATTCACCCCTCCACTTT

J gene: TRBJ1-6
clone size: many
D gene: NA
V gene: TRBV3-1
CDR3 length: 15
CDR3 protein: CASSQDPGLTSPLHF
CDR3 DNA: TGTGCCAGCAGCCAAGACCCAGGGCTGACTTCACCCCTCCACTTT

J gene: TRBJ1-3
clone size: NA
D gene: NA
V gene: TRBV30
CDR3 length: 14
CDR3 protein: CACGDGNSGNTIYF
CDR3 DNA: TGTGCCTGTGGGGACGGGAACTCTGGAAACACCATATATTTT

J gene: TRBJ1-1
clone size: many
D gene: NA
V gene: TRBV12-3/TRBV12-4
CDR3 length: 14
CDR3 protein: CASSLSPADTEAFF
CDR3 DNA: TGTGCCAGCAGTTTATCTCCAGCCGACACTGAAGCTTTCTTT

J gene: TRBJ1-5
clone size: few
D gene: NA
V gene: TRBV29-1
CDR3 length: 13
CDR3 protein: CSVEEDRNQPQHF
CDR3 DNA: TGCAGCGTTGAAGAGGACAGAAATCAGCCCCAGCATTTT

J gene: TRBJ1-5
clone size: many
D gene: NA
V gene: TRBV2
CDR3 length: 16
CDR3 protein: CASRLDPTRSNQPQHF
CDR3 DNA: TGTGCCAGCAGGCTGGACCCGACGAGGTCCAATCAGCCCCAGCATTTT

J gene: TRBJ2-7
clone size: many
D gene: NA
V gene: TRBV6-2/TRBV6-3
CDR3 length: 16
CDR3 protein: CASRTPPGDNSYEQYF
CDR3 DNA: TGTGCCAGCAGAACTCCCCCAGGGGACAACTCCTACGAGCAGTACTTC

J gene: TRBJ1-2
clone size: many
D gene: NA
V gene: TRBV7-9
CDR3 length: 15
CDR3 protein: CASSLSAGDNYGYTF
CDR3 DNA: TGTGCCAGCAGCTTAAGTGCAGGGGATAACTATGGCTACACCTTC

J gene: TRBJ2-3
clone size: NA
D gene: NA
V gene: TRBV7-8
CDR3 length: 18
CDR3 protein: CASSSPTHHRPSTDTQYF
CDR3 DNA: TGTGCCAGCAGCTCCCCGACCCATCACAGACCGAGCACAGATACGCAGTATTTT

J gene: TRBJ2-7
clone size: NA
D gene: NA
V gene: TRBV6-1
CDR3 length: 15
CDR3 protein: CASSLDVQGSYEQYF
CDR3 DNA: TGTGCCAGCAGCCTCGACGTACAGGGCTCCTACGAGCAGTACTTC

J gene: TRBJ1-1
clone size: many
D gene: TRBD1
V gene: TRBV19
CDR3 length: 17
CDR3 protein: CASSIGGQGVLSTEAFF
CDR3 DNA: TGTGCCAGTAGTATTGGGGGACAGGGGGTTTTGAGCACTGAAGCTTTCTTT

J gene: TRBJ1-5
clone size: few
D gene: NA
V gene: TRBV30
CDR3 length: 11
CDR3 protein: CAWSVMGPQHF
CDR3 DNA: TGTGCCTGGAGTGTAATGGGGCCCCAGCATTTT

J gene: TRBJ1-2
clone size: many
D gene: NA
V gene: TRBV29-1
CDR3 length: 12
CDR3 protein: CSVRGGGHGYTF
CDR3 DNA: TGCAGCGTCAGAGGGGGAGGCCATGGCTACACCTTC

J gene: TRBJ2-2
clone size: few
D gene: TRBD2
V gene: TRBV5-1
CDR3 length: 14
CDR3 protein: CASTSSGDTGELFF
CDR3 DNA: TGCGCCAGCACCTCTAGCGGGGACACCGGGGAGCTGTTTTTT

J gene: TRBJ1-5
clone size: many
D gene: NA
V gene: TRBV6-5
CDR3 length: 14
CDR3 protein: CASSYARANQPQHF
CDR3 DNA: TGTGCCAGCAGTTACGCAAGGGCCAATCAGCCCCAGCATTTT

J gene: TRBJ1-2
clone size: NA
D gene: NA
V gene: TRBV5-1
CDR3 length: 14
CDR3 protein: CASSLDSVDYGYTF
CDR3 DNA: TGCGCCAGCAGCTTGGACAGCGTTGACTATGGCTACACCTTC

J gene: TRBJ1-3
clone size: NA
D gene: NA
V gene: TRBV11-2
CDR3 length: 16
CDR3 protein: CASSLRALDSGNTIYF
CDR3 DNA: TGTGCCAGCAGCTTAAGGGCCCTCGACTCTGGAAACACCATATATTTT

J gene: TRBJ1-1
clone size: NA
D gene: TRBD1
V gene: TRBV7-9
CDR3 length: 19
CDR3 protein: CASSLFPSGTGRMNTEAFF
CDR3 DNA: TGTGCCAGCAGCTTATTCCCGTCCGGGACAGGGAGAATGAACACTGAAGCTTTCTTT

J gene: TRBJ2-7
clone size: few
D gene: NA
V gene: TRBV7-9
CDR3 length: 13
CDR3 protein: CASSLELAGEQYF
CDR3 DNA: TGTGCCAGCAGCTTAGAGCTGGCTGGCGAGCAGTACTTC

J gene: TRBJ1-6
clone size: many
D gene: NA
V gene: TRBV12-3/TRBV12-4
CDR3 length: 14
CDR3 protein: CASSSRDGESPLHF
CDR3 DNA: TGTGCCAGCAGTTCCCGGGACGGTGAATCACCCCTCCACTTT

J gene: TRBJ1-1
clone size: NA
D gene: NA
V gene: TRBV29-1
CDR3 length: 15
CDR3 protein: CSVSYVGRVDTEAFF
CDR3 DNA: TGCAGCGTATCCTATGTGGGCAGGGTTGACACTGAAGCTTTCTTT

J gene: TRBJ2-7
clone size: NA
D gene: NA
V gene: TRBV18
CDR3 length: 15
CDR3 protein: CASSRLQGPSYEQYF
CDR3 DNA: TGTGCCAGCTCAAGGTTGCAGGGCCCCTCCTACGAGCAGTACTTC

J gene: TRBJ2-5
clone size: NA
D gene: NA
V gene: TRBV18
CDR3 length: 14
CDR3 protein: CASSPGLSQETQYF
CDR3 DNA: TGTGCCAGCTCACCAGGGCTCTCGCAAGAGACCCAGTACTTC

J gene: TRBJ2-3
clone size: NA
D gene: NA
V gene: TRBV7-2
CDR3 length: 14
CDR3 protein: CASSLMGLTDTQYF
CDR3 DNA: TGTGCCAGCAGCTTAATGGGCCTCACAGATACGCAGTATTTT

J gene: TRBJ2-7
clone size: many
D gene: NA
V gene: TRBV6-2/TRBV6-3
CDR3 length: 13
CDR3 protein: CASSYSDGGERYF
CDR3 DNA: TGTGCCAGCAGTTACTCCGACGGCGGAGAGCGGTACTTC

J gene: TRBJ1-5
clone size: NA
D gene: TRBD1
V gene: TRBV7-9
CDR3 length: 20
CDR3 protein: CASSPIPGQGAFGSNQPQHF
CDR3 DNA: TGTGCCAGCAGCCCCATCCCTGGACAGGGGGCTTTCGGTAGCAATCAGCCCCAGCATTTT

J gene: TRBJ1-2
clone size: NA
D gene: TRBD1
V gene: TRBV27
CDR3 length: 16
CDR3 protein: CASSPGTGGNQYGYTF
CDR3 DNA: TGTGCCAGCAGTCCCGGGACAGGGGGAAACCAATATGGCTACACCTTC

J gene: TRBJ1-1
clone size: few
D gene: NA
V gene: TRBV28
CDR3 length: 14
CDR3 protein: CASLNGQGDTEAFF
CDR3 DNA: TGTGCCAGCCTAAATGGGCAGGGCGACACTGAAGCTTTCTTT

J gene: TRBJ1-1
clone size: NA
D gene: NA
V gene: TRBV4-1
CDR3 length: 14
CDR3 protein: CASSPILDVRQAFF
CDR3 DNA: TGCGCCAGCAGCCCCATCCTGGACGTACGCCAAGCTTTCTTT

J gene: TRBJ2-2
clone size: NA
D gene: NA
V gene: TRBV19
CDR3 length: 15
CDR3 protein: CASSIAPSGTGELFF
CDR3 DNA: TGTGCCAGTAGTATAGCCCCTTCGGGTACCGGGGAGCTGTTTTTT

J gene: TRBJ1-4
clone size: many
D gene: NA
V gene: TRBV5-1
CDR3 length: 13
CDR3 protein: CASSSATNEKLFF
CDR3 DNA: TGCGCCAGCAGCTCCGCTACTAATGAAAAACTGTTTTTT

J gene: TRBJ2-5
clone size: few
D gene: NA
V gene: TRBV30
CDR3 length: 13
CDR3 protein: CAWSDLVGETQYF
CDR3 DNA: TGTGCCTGGAGTGATTTAGTTGGAGAGACCCAGTACTTC

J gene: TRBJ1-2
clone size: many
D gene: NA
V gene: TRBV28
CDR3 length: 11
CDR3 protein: CASKTVYGYTF
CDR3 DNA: TGTGCCAGTAAGACAGTCTATGGCTACACCTTC

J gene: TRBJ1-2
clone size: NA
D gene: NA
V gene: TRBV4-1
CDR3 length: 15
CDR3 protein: CASSQDPSREDGYTF
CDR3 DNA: TGTGCCAGCAGCCAAGATCCCAGCCGAGAAGATGGCTACACCTTC

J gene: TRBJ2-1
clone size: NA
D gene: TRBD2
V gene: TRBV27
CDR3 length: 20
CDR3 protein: CASSPASSAGGRNPYNEQFF
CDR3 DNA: TGTGCCAGCAGTCCAGCTTCTTCAGCGGGAGGGAGGAATCCCTACAATGAGCAGTTCTTC

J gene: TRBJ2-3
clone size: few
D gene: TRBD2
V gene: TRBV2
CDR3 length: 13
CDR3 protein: CAATGTSSDTQYF
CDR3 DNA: TGTGCCGCTACCGGGACTAGCTCAGATACGCAGTATTTT

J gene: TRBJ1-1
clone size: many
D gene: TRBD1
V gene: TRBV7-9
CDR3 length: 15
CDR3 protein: CASSLVTRGLDEAFF
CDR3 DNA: TGTGCCAGCAGCTTAGTTACCAGGGGGCTGGATGAAGCTTTCTTT

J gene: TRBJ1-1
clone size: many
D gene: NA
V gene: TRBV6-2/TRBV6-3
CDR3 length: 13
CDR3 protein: CASRAGVYTEAFF
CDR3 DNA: TGTGCCAGCAGGGCAGGCGTATACACTGAAGCTTTCTTT

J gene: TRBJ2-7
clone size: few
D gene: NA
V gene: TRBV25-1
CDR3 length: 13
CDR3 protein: CASSEETDYEQYF
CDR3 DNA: TGTGCCAGCAGTGAAGAGACGGACTACGAGCAGTACTTC

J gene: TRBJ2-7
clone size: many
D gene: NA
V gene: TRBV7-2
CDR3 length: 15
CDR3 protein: CASSLDRGELYEQYF
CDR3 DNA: TGTGCCAGCAGCTTAGATCGCGGGGAACTCTACGAGCAGTACTTC

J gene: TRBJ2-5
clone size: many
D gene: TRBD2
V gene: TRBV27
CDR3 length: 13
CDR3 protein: CASKRAGEETQYF
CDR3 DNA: TGTGCCAGCAAAAGAGCGGGGGAAGAGACCCAGTACTTC

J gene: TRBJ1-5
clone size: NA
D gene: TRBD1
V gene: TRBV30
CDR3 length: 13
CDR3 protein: CAWSRQGDQPRHF
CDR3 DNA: TGTGCCTGGAGTCGACAGGGGGATCAGCCCCGGCATTTT

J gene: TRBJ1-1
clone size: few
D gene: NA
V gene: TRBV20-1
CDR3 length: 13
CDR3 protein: CSAQRGVNTEAFF
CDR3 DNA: TGCAGTGCCCAACGGGGGGTGAACACTGAAGCTTTCTTT